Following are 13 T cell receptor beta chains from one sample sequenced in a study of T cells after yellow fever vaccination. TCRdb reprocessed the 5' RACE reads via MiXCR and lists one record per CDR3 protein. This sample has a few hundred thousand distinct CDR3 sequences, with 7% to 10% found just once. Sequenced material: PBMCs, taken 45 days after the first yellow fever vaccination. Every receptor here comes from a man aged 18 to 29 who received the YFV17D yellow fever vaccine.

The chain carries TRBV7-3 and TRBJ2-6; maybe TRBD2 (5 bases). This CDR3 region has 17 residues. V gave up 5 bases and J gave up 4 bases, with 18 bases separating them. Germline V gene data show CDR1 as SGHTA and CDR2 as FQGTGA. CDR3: CASSAQPRPGGANVLTF. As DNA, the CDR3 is TGTGCCAGCAGCGCCCAACCTAGGCCGGGGGGGGCCAACGTCCTGACTTTC.

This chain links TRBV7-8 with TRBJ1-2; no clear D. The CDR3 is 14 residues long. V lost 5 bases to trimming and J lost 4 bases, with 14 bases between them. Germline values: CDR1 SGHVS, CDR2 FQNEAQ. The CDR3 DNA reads TGTGCCAGCAGCCCCCGTTTTGCGGTCTATGGCTACACCTTC. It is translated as CASSPRFAVYGYTF.

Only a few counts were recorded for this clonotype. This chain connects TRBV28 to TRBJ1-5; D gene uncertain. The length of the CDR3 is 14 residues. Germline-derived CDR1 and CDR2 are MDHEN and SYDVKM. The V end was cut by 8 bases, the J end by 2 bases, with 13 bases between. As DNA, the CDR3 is TGTGCCAGCCAGTGGGGTATGGGCAATCAGCCCCAGCATTTT. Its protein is CASQWGMGNQPQHF.

The CDR3 DNA reads as TGTGCCAGCAGTTTCACCGGGGGGAGCGGGGGGGGCGGCGAGCAGTACGTC. Protein product: CASSFTGGSGGGGEQYV. V and J are TRBV12-3 or TRBV12-4 and TRBJ2-7, with 10 bases that match TRBD2. This CDR3 has 17 amino acids. V lost 3 bases, J lost 6 bases, and 14 bases stayed unmatched.

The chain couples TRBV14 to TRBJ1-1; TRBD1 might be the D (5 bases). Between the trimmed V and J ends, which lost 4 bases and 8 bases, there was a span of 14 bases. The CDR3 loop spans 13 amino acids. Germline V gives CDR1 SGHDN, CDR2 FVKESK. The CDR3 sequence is CASSRGNLWEAFF. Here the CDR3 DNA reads TGTGCCAGCAGCCGGGGGAACTTATGGGAAGCTTTCTTT.

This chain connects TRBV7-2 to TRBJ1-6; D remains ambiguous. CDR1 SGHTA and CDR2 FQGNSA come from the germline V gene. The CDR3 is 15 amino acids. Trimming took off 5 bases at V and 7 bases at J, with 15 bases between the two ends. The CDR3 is CASSLHIGGNSPLHF. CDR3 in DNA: TGTGCCAGCAGCCTCCACATCGGCGGGAATTCACCCCTCCACTTT.

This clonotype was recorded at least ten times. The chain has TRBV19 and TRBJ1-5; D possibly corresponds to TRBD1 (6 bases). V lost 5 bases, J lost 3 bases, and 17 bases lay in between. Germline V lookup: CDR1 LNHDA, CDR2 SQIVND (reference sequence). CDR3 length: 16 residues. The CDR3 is CASSQRGGQINQPQHF. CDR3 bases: TGTGCCAGTAGTCAAAGGGGTGGACAGATCAATCAGCCCCAGCATTTT.

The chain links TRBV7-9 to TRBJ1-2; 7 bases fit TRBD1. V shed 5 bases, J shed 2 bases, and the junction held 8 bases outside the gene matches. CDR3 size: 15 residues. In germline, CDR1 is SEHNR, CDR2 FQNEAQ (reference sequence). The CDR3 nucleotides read TGTGCCAGCAGCCGCCCCGGACAGGAGAACTATGGCTACACCTTC. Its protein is CASSRPGQENYGYTF. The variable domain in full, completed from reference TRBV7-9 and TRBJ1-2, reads DTGVSQNPRHKITKRGQNVTFRCDPISEHNRLYWYRQTLGQGPEFLTYFQNEAQLEKSRLLSDRFSAERPKGSFSTLEIQRTEQGDSAMYLCASSRPGQENYGYTFGSGTRLTVV.

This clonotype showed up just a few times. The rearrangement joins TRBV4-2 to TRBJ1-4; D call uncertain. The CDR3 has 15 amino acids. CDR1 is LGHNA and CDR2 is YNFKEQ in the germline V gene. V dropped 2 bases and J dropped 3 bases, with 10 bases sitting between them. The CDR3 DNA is TGTGCCAGCAGCCAAACAACCGGCCCTAATGAAAAACTGTTTTTT. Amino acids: CASSQTTGPNEKLFF.

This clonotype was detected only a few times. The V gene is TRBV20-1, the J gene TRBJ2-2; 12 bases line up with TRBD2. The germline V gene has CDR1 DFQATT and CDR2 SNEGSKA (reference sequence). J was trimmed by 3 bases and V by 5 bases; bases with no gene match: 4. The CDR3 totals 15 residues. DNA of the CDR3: TGCAGTGCTTCTAGCGGGGGGGAATACACCGGGGAGCTGTTTTTT. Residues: CSASSGGEYTGELFF.

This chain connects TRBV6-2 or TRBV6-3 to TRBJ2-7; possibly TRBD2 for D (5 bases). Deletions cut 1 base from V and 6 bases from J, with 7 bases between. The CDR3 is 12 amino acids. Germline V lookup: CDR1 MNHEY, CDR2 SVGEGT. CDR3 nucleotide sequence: TGTGCCAGCAGTTACTTTCGGGGCGAGCAGTACTTC. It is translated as CASSYFRGEQYF.

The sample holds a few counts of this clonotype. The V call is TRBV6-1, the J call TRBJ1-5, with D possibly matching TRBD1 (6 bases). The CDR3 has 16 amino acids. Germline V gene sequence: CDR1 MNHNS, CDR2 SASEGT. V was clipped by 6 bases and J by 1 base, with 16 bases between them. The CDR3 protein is CASRVYREGSNQPQHF. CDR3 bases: TGTGCCAGCAGGGTATACAGGGAAGGGAGCAATCAGCCCCAGCATTTT.

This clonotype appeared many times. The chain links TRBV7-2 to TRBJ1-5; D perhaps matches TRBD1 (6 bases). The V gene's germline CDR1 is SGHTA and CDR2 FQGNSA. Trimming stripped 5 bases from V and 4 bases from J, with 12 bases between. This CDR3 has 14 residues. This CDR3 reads CASSPGQNNQPQHF. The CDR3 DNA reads TGTGCCAGCAGCCCAGGACAGAATAATCAGCCCCAGCATTTT. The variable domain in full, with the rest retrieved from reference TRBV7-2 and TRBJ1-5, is GAGVSQSPSNKVTEKGKDVELRCDPISGHTALYWYRQSLGQGLEFLIYFQGNSAPDKSGLPSDRFSAERTGGSVSTLTIQRTQQEDSAVYLCASSPGQNNQPQHFGDGTRLSIL.